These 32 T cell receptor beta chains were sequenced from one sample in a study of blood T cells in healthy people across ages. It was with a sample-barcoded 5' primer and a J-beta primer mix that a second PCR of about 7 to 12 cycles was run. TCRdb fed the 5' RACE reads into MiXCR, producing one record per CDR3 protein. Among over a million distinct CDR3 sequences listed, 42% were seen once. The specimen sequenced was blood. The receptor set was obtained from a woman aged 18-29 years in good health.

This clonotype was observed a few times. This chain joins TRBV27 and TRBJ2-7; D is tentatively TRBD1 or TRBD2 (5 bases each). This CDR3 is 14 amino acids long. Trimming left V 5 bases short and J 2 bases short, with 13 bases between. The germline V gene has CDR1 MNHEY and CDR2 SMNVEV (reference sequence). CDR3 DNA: TGTGCCAGCAGTGAGGGGTCTTTAGCCTACGAGCAGTACTTC. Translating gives CASSEGSLAYEQYF.

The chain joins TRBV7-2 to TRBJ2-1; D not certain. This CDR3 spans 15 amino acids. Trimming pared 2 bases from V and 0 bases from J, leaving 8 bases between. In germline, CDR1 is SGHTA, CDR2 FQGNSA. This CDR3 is CASSLSSRSYNEQFF. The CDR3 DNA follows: TGTGCCAGCAGCTTATCCTCGCGCTCCTACAATGAGCAGTTCTTC.

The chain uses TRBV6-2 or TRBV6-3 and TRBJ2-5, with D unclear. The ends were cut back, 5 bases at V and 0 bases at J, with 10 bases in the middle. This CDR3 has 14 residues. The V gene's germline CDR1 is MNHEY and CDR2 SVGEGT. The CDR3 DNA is TGTGCCAGCAGTACCAGGAACTACCAAGAGACCCAGTACTTC. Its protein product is CASSTRNYQETQYF.

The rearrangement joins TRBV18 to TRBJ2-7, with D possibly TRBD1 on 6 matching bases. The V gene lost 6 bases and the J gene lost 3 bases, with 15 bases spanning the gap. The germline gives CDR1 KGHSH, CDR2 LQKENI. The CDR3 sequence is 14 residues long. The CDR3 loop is CASSTTTGDYEQYF. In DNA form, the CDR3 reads TGTGCCAGCTCGACAACGACAGGCGACTACGAGCAGTACTTC.

CDR3 residues: CASRGAPGGADTQYF. Written as DNA, the CDR3 is TGTGCCAGCAGAGGGGCGCCGGGAGGGGCAGATACGCAGTATTTT. V and J are TRBV6-5 and TRBJ2-3, with TRBD2 matching 8 bases. Germline V gene lookup returns CDR1 MNHEY and CDR2 SVGAGI. Trimming removed 6 bases from V and 4 bases from J; junction bases left unmatched: 9. This CDR3 contains 15 residues.

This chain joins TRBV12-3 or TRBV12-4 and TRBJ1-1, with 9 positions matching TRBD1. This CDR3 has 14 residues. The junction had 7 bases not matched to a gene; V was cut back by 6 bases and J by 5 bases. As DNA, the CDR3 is TGTGCCAGCAGGCAACAGGGGGCGCGGACTGAAGCTTTCTTT. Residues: CASRQQGARTEAFF.

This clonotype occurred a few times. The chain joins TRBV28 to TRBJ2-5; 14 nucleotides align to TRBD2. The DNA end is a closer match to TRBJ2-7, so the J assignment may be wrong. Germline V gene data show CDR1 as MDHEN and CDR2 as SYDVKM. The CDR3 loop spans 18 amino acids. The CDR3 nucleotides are TGTGCCAGCAGTTTGACTAGCGGGAGGGCCAGAGTCGGCCGCGAGCAGTACTTC. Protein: CASSLTSGRARVGREQYF.

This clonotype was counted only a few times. CDR3 residues: CASSGKGAEQYF. CDR3 in DNA: TGTGCCAGCAGCGGAAAAGGGGCCGAGCAGTACTTC. The V gene is TRBV28, the J gene TRBJ2-7, with D perhaps matching TRBD1 (5 bases). The V end was cut by 6 bases, the J end by 6 bases, with 12 bases between. CDR1 is MDHEN and CDR2 is SYDVKM in the germline V gene. The CDR3 sequence is 12 residues long. Variable domain in full (rest from reference TRBV28 and TRBJ2-7): DVKVTQSSRYLVKRTGEKVFLECVQDMDHENMFWYRQDPGLGLRLIYFSYDVKMKEKGDIPEGYSVSREKKERFSLILESASTNQTSMYLCASSGKGAEQYFGPGTRLTVT.

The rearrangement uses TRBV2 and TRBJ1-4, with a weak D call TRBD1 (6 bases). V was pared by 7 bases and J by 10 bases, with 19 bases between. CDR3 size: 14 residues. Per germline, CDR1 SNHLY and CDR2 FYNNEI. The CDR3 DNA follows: TGTGCCAGCAACCTTCGGGACAAGGGTGGAAAACTGTTTTTT. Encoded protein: CASNLRDKGGKLFF. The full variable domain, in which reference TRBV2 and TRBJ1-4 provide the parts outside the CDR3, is EPEVTQTPSHQVTQMGQEVILRCVPISNHLYFYWYRQILGQKVEFLVSFYNNEISEKSEIFDDQFSVERPDGSNFTLKIRSTKLEDSAMYFCASNLRDKGGKLFFGSGTQLSVL.

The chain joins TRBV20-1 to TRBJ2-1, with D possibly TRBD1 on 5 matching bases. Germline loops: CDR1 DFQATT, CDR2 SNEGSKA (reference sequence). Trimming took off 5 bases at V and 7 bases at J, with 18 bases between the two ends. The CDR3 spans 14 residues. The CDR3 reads CSAYDGPAGNEQFF. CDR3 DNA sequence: TGCAGTGCTTATGATGGACCGGCAGGGAATGAGCAGTTCTTC.

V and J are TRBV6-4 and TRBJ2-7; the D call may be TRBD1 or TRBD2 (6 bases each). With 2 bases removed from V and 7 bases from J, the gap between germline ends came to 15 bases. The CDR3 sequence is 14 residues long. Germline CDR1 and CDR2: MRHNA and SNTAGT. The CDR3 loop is CASSDRGVSNEQYF. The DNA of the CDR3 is TGTGCCAGCAGTGACAGGGGGGTCAGCAATGAGCAGTACTTC.

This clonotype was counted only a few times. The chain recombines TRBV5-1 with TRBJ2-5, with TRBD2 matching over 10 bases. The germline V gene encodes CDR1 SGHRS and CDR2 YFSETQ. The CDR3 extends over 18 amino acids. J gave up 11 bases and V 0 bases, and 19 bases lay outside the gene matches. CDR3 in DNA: TGCGCCAGCAGCTTGGGTAAAGGGTACCCTAGCGGGAGAGAAGAGCAGTACTTC. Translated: CASSLGKGYPSGREEQYF.

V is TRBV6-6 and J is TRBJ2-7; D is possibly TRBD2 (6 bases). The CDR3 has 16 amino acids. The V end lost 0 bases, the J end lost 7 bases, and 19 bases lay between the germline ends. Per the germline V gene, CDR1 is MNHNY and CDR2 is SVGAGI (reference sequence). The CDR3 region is CASSYSEEPGAGEQYF. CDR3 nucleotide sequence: TGTGCCAGCAGTTACTCGGAAGAGCCCGGGGCGGGGGAGCAGTACTTC.

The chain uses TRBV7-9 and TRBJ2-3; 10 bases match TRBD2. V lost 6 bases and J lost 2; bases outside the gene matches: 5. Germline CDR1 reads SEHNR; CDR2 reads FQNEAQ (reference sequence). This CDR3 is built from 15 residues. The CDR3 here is CASRQGLAATDTQYF. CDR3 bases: TGTGCCAGCAGACAAGGACTAGCGGCCACAGATACGCAGTATTTT.

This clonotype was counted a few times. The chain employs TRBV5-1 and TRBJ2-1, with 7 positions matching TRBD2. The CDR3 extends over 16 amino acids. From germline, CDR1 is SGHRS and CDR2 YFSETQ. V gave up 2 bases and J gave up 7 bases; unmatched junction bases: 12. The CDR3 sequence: CASSFTGGGPLNEQFF. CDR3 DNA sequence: TGCGCCAGCAGCTTTACCGGGGGAGGGCCCTTAAATGAGCAGTTCTTC.

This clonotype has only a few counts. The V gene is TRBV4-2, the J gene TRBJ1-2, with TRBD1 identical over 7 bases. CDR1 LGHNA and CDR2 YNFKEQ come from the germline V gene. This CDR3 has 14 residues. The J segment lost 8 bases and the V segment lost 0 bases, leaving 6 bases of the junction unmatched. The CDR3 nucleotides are TGTGCCAGCAGCCAAGATACAGGGGAGGACGGCTACACCTTC. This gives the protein CASSQDTGEDGYTF.

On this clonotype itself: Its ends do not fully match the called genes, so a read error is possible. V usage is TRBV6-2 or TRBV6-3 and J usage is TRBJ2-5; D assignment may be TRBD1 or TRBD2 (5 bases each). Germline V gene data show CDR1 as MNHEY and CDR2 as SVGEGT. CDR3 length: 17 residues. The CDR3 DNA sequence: TGTGCCAGCAGTCCCTCAAATTTCCGGGGCCAGGTGGAGACCCAGTATTTC. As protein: CASSPSNFRGQVETQYF.

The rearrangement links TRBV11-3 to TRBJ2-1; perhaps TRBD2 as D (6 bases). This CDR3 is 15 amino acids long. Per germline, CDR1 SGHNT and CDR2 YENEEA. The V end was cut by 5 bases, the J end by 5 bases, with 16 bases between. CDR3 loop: CASSAMAGRNNEQFF. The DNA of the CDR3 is TGTGCCAGCAGCGCCATGGCGGGAAGAAACAATGAGCAGTTCTTC.

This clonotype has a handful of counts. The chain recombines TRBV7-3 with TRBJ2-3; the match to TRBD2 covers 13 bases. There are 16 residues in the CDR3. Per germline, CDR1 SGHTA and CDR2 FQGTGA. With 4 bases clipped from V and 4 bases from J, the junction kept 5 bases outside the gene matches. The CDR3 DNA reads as TGTGCCAGCAGCTCTACTAGCGGGGGGGTATCAGATACGCAGTATTTT. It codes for CASSSTSGGVSDTQYF.

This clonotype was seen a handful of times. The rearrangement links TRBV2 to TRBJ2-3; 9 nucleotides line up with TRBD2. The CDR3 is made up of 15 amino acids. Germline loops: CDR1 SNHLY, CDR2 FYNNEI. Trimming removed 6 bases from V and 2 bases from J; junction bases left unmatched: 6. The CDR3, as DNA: TGTGCCAGCAGAATGACTAGCGGTAACACAGATACGCAGTATTTT. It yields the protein CASRMTSGNTDTQYF.

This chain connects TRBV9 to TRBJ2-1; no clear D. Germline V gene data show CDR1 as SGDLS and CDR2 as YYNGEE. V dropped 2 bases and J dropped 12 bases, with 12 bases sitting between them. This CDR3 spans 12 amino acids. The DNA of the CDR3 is TGTGCCAGCAGCGTCGACATGAGAGCGCAGTTCTTC. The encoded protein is CASSVDMRAQFF.

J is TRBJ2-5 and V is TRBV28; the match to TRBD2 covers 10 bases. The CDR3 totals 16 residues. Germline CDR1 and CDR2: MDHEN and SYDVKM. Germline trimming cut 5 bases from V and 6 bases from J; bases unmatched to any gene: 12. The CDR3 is CASSPWTSGVGKTQYF. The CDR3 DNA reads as TGTGCCAGCAGTCCTTGGACTAGCGGAGTGGGAAAGACCCAGTACTTC.

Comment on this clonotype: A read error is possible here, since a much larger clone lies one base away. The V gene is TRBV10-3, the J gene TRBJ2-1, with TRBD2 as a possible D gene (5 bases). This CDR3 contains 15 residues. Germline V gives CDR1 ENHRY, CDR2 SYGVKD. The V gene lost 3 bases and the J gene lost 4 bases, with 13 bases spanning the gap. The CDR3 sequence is CAISEGLLRYNEQFF. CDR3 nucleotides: TGTGCCATCAGTGAAGGACTCCTCCGATACAATGAGCAGTTCTTC.

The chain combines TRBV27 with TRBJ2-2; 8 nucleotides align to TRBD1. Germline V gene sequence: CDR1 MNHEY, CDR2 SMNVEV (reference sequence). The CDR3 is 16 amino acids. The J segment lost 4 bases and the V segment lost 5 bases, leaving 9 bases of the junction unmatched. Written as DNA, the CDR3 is TGTGCCAGCAGTAAAGGACAGGGAACGACCACCGGGGAGCTGTTTTTT. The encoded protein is CASSKGQGTTTGELFF.

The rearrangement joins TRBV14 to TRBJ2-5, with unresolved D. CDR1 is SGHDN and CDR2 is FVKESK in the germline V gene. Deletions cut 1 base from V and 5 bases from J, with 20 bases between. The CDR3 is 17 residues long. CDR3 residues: CASSQVLRSAAGETQYF. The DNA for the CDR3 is TGTGCCAGCAGCCAAGTCTTACGCTCGGCCGCCGGGGAGACCCAGTACTTC.

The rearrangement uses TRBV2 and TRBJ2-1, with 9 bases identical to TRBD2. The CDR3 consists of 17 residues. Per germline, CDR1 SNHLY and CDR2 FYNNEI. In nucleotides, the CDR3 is TGTGCTTACGGGGGACTAGCAAGGCAAGACGTGAGGAATGAGCAGTTCTTC. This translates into CAYGGLARQDVRNEQFF.

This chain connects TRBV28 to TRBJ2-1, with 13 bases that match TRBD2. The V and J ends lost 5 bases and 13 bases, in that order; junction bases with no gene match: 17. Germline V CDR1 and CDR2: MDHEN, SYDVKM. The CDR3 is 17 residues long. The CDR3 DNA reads TGTGCCAGCAGTCTCTGGACTAGCGGGAGTCAGCGAGAGACCCAGTTCTTC. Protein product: CASSLWTSGSQRETQFF.

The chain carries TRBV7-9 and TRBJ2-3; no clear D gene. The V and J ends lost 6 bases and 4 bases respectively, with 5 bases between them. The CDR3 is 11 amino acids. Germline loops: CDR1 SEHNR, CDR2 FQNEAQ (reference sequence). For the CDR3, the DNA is TGTGCCAGCAGACCTTCAGATACGCAGTATTTT. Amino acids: CASRPSDTQYF.

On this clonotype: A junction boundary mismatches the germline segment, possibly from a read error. The CDR3, as DNA: TGTGCCGGCAGTGCGGGACAGGCCTTCTATGGCTACACCTTC. Its protein is CAGSAGQAFYGYTF. The V and J genes are TRBV6-1 and TRBJ1-2, with 8 positions matching TRBD1. This CDR3 is built from 14 residues. Germline lookup yields CDR1 MNHNS and CDR2 SASEGT.

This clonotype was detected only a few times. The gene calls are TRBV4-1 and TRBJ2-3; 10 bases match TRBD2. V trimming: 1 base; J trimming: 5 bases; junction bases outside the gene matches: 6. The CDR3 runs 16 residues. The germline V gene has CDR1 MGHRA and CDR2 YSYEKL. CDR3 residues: CASSQGVAGGIDTQYF. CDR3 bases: TGCGCCAGCAGCCAAGGGGTAGCGGGAGGAATAGATACGCAGTATTTT.

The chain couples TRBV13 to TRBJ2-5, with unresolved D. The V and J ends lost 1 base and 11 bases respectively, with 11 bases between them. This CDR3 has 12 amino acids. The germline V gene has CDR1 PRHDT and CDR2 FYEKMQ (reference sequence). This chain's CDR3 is CASSLEIHEQYF. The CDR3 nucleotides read TGTGCCAGCAGCTTAGAAATCCATGAGCAGTACTTC.

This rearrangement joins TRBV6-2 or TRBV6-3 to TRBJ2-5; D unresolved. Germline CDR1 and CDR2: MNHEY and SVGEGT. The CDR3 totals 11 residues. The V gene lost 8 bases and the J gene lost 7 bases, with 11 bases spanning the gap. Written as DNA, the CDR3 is TGTGCCAGCTCTCGAATAGGGACCCAGTACTTC. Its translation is CASSRIGTQYF.